The 4 T cell receptor beta chains below come from one sample, sequenced in a study of cytomegalovirus exposure and HLA in healthy donors. PCR employed 60 Vbeta and 13 Jbeta primers. The protocol was immunoSEQ multiplex PCR, while the TCRdb copy is restricted to in-frame clones and leaves out a portion. This table holds just over 150,000 clones. The specimen was PBMCs. These receptors were collected from a man younger than 40 in good health and CMV-seronegative.

The rearrangement links TRBV2 to TRBJ2-6, with D tentatively TRBD1 (5 bases). The ends were cut back, 4 bases at V and 1 base at J, with 8 bases in the middle. The CDR3 runs 15 residues. CDR1 SNHLY and CDR2 FYNNEI come from the germline V gene. CDR3 bases: TGTGCCAGCAGTGTCAGGGTATCTGGGGCCAACGTCCTGACTTTC. Translated: CASSVRVSGANVLTF.

This sequence joins TRBV4-3 and TRBJ2-7, with TRBD1 identical over 11 bases. Germline CDR1 LGHNA, CDR2 YSLEER. The CDR3 has 17 residues. Losses at the gene ends were 2 bases for V and 2 bases for J; bases not matched to a gene: 8. Here the CDR3 reads CASSQNTGQGATYEQYF. In DNA form, the CDR3 reads TGCGCCAGCAGCCAAAACACCGGACAGGGGGCGACCTACGAGCAGTACTTC.

The chain joins TRBV6-6 to TRBJ2-7; D gene uncertain. Per the germline V gene, CDR1 is MNHNY and CDR2 is SVGAGI (reference sequence). This CDR3 is 12 amino acids long. Trimming removed 2 bases at V and 2 bases at J, with 4 bases between. CDR3 amino acids: CASSYGPYEQYF. The DNA for the CDR3 is TGTGCCAGCAGTTACGGGCCCTACGAGCAGTACTTC.

The V call is TRBV7-9, the J call TRBJ2-7; TRBD2 matches 13 bases. Germline assignment: CDR1 SEHNR and CDR2 FQNEAQ (reference sequence). The V segment lost 4 bases and the J segment 7 bases; nucleotides outside the gene matches: 13. The CDR3 length is 17 residues. The CDR3 sequence is CASSSSGTSGTVVEQYF. Here the CDR3 DNA reads TGTGCCAGCAGCTCCTCCGGGACTAGCGGGACCGTAGTTGAGCAGTACTTC.